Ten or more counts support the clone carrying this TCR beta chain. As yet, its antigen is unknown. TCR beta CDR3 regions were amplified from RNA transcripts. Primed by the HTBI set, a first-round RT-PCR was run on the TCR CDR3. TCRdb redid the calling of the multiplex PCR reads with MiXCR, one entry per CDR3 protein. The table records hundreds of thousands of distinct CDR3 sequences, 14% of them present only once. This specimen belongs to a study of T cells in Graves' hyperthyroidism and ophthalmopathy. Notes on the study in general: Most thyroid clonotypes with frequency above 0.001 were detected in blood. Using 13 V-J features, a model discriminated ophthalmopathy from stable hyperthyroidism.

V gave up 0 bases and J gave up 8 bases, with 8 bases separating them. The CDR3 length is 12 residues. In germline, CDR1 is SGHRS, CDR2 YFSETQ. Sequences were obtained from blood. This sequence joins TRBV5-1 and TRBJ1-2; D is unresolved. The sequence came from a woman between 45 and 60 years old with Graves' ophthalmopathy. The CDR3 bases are TGCGCCAGCAGCTTGGAACTGGGGGGCTACACCTTC. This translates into CASSLELGGYTF.